These T cell receptor beta chains were read from a single sample in a study of T cell repertoires in cytomegalovirus infection. TCRdb re-called the reads with MiXCR, one entry per CDR3 protein. This repertoire shows fewer than 550,000 distinct CDR3 sequences, roughly 10% found once; its top ten account for 10%. Sequenced: PBMCs. The receptors were gathered from a human donor in good health (CMV status not recorded). Some clones in this sample may be carry-over from other donors' samples. Each CDR3 is given with its conserved first and last residue.

v_call: TRBV20-1; j_call: TRBJ2-5; cdr3_aa: CSASRIAGAREAQYF
v_call: TRBV7-9; j_call: TRBJ2-2; cdr3_aa: CASSPLLNTGELFF
v_call: TRBV7-9; j_call: TRBJ2-7; cdr3_aa: CASSEPPLAGYVYEQYF
v_call: TRBV27; j_call: TRBJ1-2; cdr3_aa: CASSFGAGDGYTF
v_call: TRBV2; j_call: TRBJ1-1; cdr3_aa: CASRQGGYEAFF
v_call: TRBV7-8; j_call: TRBJ1-5; cdr3_aa: CASTSNRNQPQHF
v_call: TRBV19; j_call: TRBJ2-5; cdr3_aa: CASSDGTQYF
v_call: TRBV19; j_call: TRBJ1-2; cdr3_aa: CASFDLGASYGYTF
v_call: TRBV12-3/TRBV12-4; j_call: TRBJ2-7; cdr3_aa: CASSIHRAPYEQYF
v_call: TRBV7-2; j_call: TRBJ2-3; cdr3_aa: CASSLAPSGGDTQYF
v_call: TRBV5-1; j_call: TRBJ2-1; cdr3_aa: CASSLMVGGSNEQFF
v_call: TRBV7-3; j_call: TRBJ2-7; cdr3_aa: CASSPGTGGLYEQYF
v_call: TRBV6-5; j_call: TRBJ2-6; cdr3_aa: CASTGFSSGANVLTF
v_call: TRBV24-1; j_call: TRBJ2-1; cdr3_aa: CATSDPPSNEQFF
v_call: TRBV7-8; j_call: TRBJ1-4; cdr3_aa: CASSLIPGQKLFF
v_call: TRBV6-5; j_call: TRBJ2-7; cdr3_aa: CASSYSIGQTGYEQYF
v_call: TRBV28; j_call: TRBJ1-5; cdr3_aa: CASEVSLGNQPQHF
v_call: TRBV29-1; j_call: TRBJ1-1; cdr3_aa: CSVVWELLNTEAFF
v_call: TRBV20-1; j_call: TRBJ1-4; cdr3_aa: CSAVGAATNEKLFF
v_call: TRBV29-1; j_call: TRBJ2-5; cdr3_aa: CSVELGTEETQYF
v_call: TRBV20-1; j_call: TRBJ2-5; cdr3_aa: CSASFQNKQETQYF
v_call: TRBV7-4; j_call: TRBJ2-7; cdr3_aa: CASSPKDMNSYEQYF
v_call: TRBV19; j_call: TRBJ2-1; cdr3_aa: CASNYGNEQFF
v_call: TRBV12-3/TRBV12-4; j_call: TRBJ1-5; cdr3_aa: CASSVSQPQHF
v_call: TRBV6-5; j_call: TRBJ2-7; cdr3_aa: CASSYSSGAYEQYF
v_call: TRBV2; j_call: TRBJ1-6; cdr3_aa: CASSEGQGGGSPLHF
v_call: TRBV6-6; j_call: TRBJ1-2; cdr3_aa: CASREGANYGYTF
v_call: TRBV27; j_call: TRBJ2-1; cdr3_aa: CASSLLAGENNEQFF
v_call: TRBV7-9; j_call: TRBJ1-6; cdr3_aa: CASSRAGSGPPLHF
v_call: TRBV19; j_call: TRBJ2-2; cdr3_aa: CASSRGRDFTGELFF
v_call: TRBV19; j_call: TRBJ1-5; cdr3_aa: CASTPGQSNQPQHF